A selection of T cell receptor beta chains follows, all from one sample in a study of radiation and T cells in renal cell carcinoma. Some clones are missing from TCRdb's copy, which holds only in-frame ones; the method was immunoSEQ multiplex PCR. The profile covers about 150,000 clones, with 70% to 90% appearing a single time and under 20% taken by the ten largest. Sample: blood, taken from a patient whose treatment included radiotherapy and nephrectomy. The receptors derive from a woman in her forties or fifties with renal cell carcinoma. The CDR3 runs from the conserved cysteine through the conserved F or W. Each record gives: V gene, D gene, J gene, clone size, CDR3 DNA, CDR3 protein. The D gene is left open where the match is weak. Clone size appears in some rows only: once, few, many, or a class for an expanded clone.

>TRBV7-8|TRBD1|TRBJ2-2|.
TGTGCCAGCAGCCCCCTTGGACAGGGGGTTAACACCGGGGAGCTGTTTTTT
CASSPLGQGVNTGELFF
>TRBV25-1|.|TRBJ1-5|.
TGTGCCAGCAGGGGCCCGACCCAGCCCCAGCATTTT
CASRGPTQPQHF
>TRBV20-1|.|TRBJ2-5|.
TGCAGTGGAGGGACTCGGGAGACCCAGTACTTC
CSGGTRETQYF
>TRBV5-6|TRBD2|TRBJ2-3|.
TGTGCCAGCAGCATCGGACTAGCGGGACAAGATACGCAGTATTTT
CASSIGLAGQDTQYF
>TRBV28|TRBD1|TRBJ1-1|.
TGTGCCAGCAGCAGGACAGGTATGAACACTGAAGCTTTCTTT
CASSRTGMNTEAFF
>TRBV28|.|TRBJ2-7|.
TGTGCCAGCAAGGGGTCGACCTACGAGCAGTACTTC
CASKGSTYEQYF
>TRBV27|.|TRBJ1-6|few
TGTGCCAGCACCGCGACAGCCAAGAATTCACCCCTCCACTTT
CASTATAKNSPLHF
>TRBV5-1|TRBD2|TRBJ2-2|.
TGCGCCAGCAGTTGGAGCGGGAGGGAGAACACCGGGGAGCTGTTTTTT
CASSWSGRENTGELFF
>TRBV20-1|.|TRBJ2-7|.
TGCAGTGCTAAGGGGGACTACGAGCAGTACTTC
CSAKGDYEQYF
>TRBV7-2|.|TRBJ1-2|.
TGTGCCAGCAGCTTATACGGGAGCCAATTGCGGGGCTACACCTTC
CASSLYGSQLRGYTF
>TRBV28|.|TRBJ1-1|.
TGTGCCAGTTTATCGGGCGCTGAAGCTTTCTTT
CASLSGAEAFF
>TRBV5-1|.|TRBJ1-6|.
TGCGCCAGCAGCTTGGGTGATTCACCCCTCCACTTT
CASSLGDSPLHF
>TRBV7-2|.|TRBJ1-2|.
TGTGCCAGCAGCTTAGAGGCTGGGCTTGGCGGCTACACCTTC
CASSLEAGLGGYTF
>TRBV4-3|TRBD2|TRBJ2-2|.
TGCGCCAGCAGCCAATTTCGTAGGACTAGCGGGGGAAACACCGGGGAGCTGTTTTTT
CASSQFRRTSGGNTGELFF
>TRBV11-3|TRBD1|TRBJ2-7|.
TGTGCCAGCAGCTTCTCGGACAGGGACTACGAGCAGTACTTC
CASSFSDRDYEQYF
>TRBV7-2|.|TRBJ1-5|.
TGTGCCAGCAGCCCCAGGGTAGGAGACAATCAGCCCCAGCATTTT
CASSPRVGDNQPQHF
>TRBV7-9|.|TRBJ1-4|.
TGTGCCAGCAGCTCCTCAGGGCCCACTAATGAAAAACTGTTTTTT
CASSSSGPTNEKLFF
>TRBV7-2|.|TRBJ2-2|.
TGTGCCAGCAGCTTAGCGGCCGGGGACACCGGGGAGCTGTTTTTT
CASSLAAGDTGELFF
>TRBV9|.|TRBJ2-7|.
TGTGCCAGCAGCGCCCGGGACTCCTACGAGCAGTACTTC
CASSARDSYEQYF
>TRBV4-1|TRBD2|TRBJ2-3|.
TGCGCCAGCAGCCAAGTATTCCCAACTAGCGGGAGGCCGGATACGCAGTATTTT
CASSQVFPTSGRPDTQYF
>TRBV5-6|.|TRBJ2-7|.
TGTGCCAGCAGCACTCCCCCGGGGGTCGACGAGCAGTACTTC
CASSTPPGVDEQYF
>TRBV5-1|.|TRBJ2-3|.
TGCGCCAGCAGCTCTGGACAGGGACTAAGCACAGATACGCAGTATTTT
CASSSGQGLSTDTQYF
>TRBV30|.|TRBJ1-4|few
TGTGCCTGGAGTGAAACGCCAAATGAAAAACTGTTTTTT
CAWSETPNEKLFF
>TRBV10-1|.|TRBJ1-6|.
TGCGCCAGCACCGGCTTCCTTGGTTCACCCCTCCACTTT
CASTGFLGSPLHF
>TRBV6-5|.|TRBJ2-7|.
TGTGCCATTGGACAGTTCCACTCCTACGAGCAGTACTTC
CAIGQFHSYEQYF
>TRBV28|.|TRBJ2-7|.
TGTGCCAGCAGTACCAGGGTCGAGCAGTACTTC
CASSTRVEQYF
>TRBV7-2|.|TRBJ2-7|.
TGTGCCAGCAGCGGCGACAACTACGAGCAGTACTTC
CASSGDNYEQYF
>TRBV11-2|.|TRBJ2-7|.
TGTGCCAGCAGCTTTCCGGGCGGGTACGAGCAGTACTTC
CASSFPGGYEQYF